This T cell receptor beta chain was found in a study of T cells in Graves' hyperthyroidism and ophthalmopathy. Per the germline V gene, CDR1 is LNHDA and CDR2 is SQIVND (reference sequence). J was trimmed by 2 bases and V by 6 bases; bases with no gene match: 6. The CDR3 is 14 amino acids. PBMCs stemmed from 10 ml fresh peripheral blood. Amplified regions were TCR beta CDR3 sequences from RNA transcripts. First-round RT-PCR with HTBI primers amplified the TCR CDR3 region. TCRdb re-called the multiplex PCR reads with MiXCR, one entry per CDR3 protein. The sample lists hundreds of thousands of distinct CDR3 sequences; about 15% were seen once. The sample holds a few counts of this clonotype.

The TCR sequence derives from a woman aged 45-59 years with Graves' ophthalmopathy. The material sequenced was blood. The gene calls are TRBV19 and TRBJ1-2; TRBD1 matches at 7 bases. Written as DNA, the CDR3 is TGTGCCAGTAGCCCACAGGGGACCAACTATGGCTACACCTTC. It is translated as CASSPQGTNYGYTF.